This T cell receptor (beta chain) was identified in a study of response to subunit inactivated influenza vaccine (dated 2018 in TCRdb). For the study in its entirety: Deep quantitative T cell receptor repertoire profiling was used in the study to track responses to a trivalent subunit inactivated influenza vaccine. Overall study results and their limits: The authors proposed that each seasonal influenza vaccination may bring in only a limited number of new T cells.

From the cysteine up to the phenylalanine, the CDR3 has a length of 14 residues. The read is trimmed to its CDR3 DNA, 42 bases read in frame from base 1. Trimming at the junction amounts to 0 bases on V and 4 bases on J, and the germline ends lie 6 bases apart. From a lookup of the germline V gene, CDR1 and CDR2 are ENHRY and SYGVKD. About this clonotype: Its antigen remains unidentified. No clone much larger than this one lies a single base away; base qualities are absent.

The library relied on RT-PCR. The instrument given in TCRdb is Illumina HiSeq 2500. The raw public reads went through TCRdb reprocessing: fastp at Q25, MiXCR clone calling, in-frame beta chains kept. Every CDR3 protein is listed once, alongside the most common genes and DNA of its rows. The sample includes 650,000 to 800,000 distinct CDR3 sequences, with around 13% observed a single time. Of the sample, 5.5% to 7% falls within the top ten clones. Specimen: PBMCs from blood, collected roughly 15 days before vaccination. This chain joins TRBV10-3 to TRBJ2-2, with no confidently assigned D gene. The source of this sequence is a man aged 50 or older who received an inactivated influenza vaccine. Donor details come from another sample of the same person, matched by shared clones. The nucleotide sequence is TGTGCCATCAGTGAGTCGCAGGTCACCGGGGAGCTGTTTTTT. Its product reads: CAISESQVTGELFF.